Presented here are 16 T cell receptor beta chains from one specimen sequenced in a study of shared clonotypes between healthy human individuals. The table came from immunoSEQ multiplex PCR; TCRdb's copy has only in-frame clones and leaves some out. Of around 1.6 million clones listed, nearly 99% are singletons. Material: naive CD4+ T cells sorted from blood. Described subset: CD45RA+ positively selected. The receptors come from a man aged 25 to 40 in good health.

DNA of the CDR3: TGTGCCAGCAGTGAGCCGGGACTACCCTCCTACAATGAGCAGTTCTTC. The encoded protein is CASSEPGLPSYNEQFF. V is TRBV2 and J is TRBJ2-1, with 7 nucleotides matching TRBD2. J lost 0 bases, V lost 3 bases, and 5 bases had no gene match. CDR3 length: 16 amino acids. Germline-derived CDR1 and CDR2 are SNHLY and FYNNEI. Complete variable domain (other parts from reference TRBV2 and TRBJ2-1): EPEVTQTPSHQVTQMGQEVILRCVPISNHLYFYWYRQILGQKVEFLVSFYNNEISEKSEIFDDQFSVERPDGSNFTLKIRSTKLEDSAMYFCASSEPGLPSYNEQFFGPGTRLTVL.

V usage is TRBV7-9 and J usage is TRBJ2-3; tentatively, D is TRBD1 (6 bases). V was shortened by 6 bases and J by 3 bases, with 13 bases between the two germline ends. From germline, CDR1 is SEHNR and CDR2 FQNEAQ (reference sequence). The CDR3 is 14 amino acids. The CDR3 nucleotides read TGTGCCAGCAGGATACGAGGGGGAACAGATACGCAGTATTTT. It is translated as CASRIRGGTDTQYF.

The chain joins TRBV11-3 to TRBJ2-1, with TRBD2 matching 7 bases. The V segment lost 1 base and the J segment 7 bases; nucleotides outside the gene matches: 10. This CDR3 spans 16 amino acids. Germline V gene lookup returns CDR1 SGHNT and CDR2 YENEEA. The CDR3 loop reads CASSLGSGMVGNEQFF. For the CDR3, the DNA is TGTGCCAGCAGCTTAGGCAGCGGGATGGTTGGTAATGAGCAGTTCTTC.

The gene calls are TRBV11-3 and TRBJ2-1, with 10 bases fitting TRBD2. J gave up 3 bases and V 6 bases, and 8 bases lay outside the gene matches. The CDR3 totals 16 residues. Germline CDR1 reads SGHNT; CDR2 reads YENEEA. CDR3 DNA: TGTGCCAGCAGACGTGACCAGCGGGAGGGCTACAATGAGCAGTTCTTC. This codes for CASRRDQREGYNEQFF. The full variable domain, in which reference TRBV11-3 and TRBJ2-1 provide the parts outside the CDR3, is EAGVVQSPRYKIIEKKQPVAFWCNPISGHNTLYWYLQNLGQGPELLIRYENEEAVDDSQLPKDRFSAERLKGVDSTLKIQPAELGDSAVYLCASRRDQREGYNEQFFGPGTRLTVL.

Remarks on this clone: The same CDR3 also results from other DNA sequences found in this sample. This rearrangement joins TRBV18 to TRBJ1-2; a weak D match, TRBD1 (6 bases). There are 13 residues in the CDR3. Looked up from germline, CDR1 is KGHSH and CDR2 is LQKENI. Deletions cut 1 base from V and 4 bases from J, with 7 bases between. The CDR3 DNA reads as TGTGCCAGCTCACCACTGGACAGCTATGGCTACACCTTC. It is translated as CASSPLDSYGYTF. Supplemented by reference TRBV18 and TRBJ1-2, the full variable domain reads NAGVMQNPRHLVRRRGQEARLRCSPMKGHSHVYWYRQLPEEGLKFMVYLQKENIIDESGMPKERFSAEFPKEGPSILRIQQVVRGDSAAYFCASSPLDSYGYTFGSGTRLTVV.

The chain joins TRBV10-3 to TRBJ2-3; D is unresolved. The CDR3 is 12 amino acids. Germline values: CDR1 ENHRY, CDR2 SYGVKD. V lost 3 bases to trimming and J lost 2 bases, with 3 bases between them. The CDR3 loop reads CAISDNTDTQYF. For the CDR3, the DNA is TGTGCCATCAGTGACAACACAGATACGCAGTATTTT.

The chain combines TRBV11-2 with TRBJ2-7; TRBD1 agrees at 7 bases. Germline V gene sequence: CDR1 SGHAT, CDR2 FQNNGV. The CDR3 is made up of 15 amino acids. The V segment lost 4 bases and the J segment 2 bases; nucleotides outside the gene matches: 8. The chain's CDR3 is CASSSVHQGAYEQYF. CDR3 nucleotides: TGTGCCAGCAGCTCGGTTCATCAGGGGGCCTACGAGCAGTACTTC.

This chain joins TRBV9 and TRBJ2-7; 10 bases map to TRBD1. There are 18 residues in the CDR3. Per the germline V gene, CDR1 is SGDLS and CDR2 is YYNGEE. J was trimmed by 6 bases and V by 0 bases; bases with no gene match: 15. In DNA, the CDR3 is TGTGCCAGCAGCGTAGGGCCCACGAGTTTGGGACAGGGGATCGAGCAGTACTTC. This gives the protein CASSVGPTSLGQGIEQYF.

The gene calls are TRBV25-1 and TRBJ2-2; no clear D gene. The length of the CDR3 is 14 residues. Germline CDR1 and CDR2: MGHDK and SYGVNS. Trimming stripped 4 bases from V and 4 bases from J, with 10 bases between. CDR3 region: CASSARLGTGELFF. The CDR3 region has the DNA TGTGCCAGCAGTGCTCGACTGGGCACCGGGGAGCTGTTTTTT.

The chain combines TRBV6-4 with TRBJ2-1, with no clear D. The germline gives CDR1 MRHNA, CDR2 SNTAGT. The CDR3 runs to 10 residues. V gave up 6 bases and J gave up 6 bases, with 3 bases separating them. This CDR3 is CASSPNEQFF. The CDR3 nucleotides are TGTGCCAGCAGCCCCAATGAGCAGTTCTTC.

The chain carries TRBV7-2 and TRBJ2-2, with D perhaps TRBD1 (6 bases). CDR3 size: 14 residues. The ends were cut back, 5 bases at V and 4 bases at J, with 11 bases in the middle. Germline V lookup: CDR1 SGHTA, CDR2 FQGNSA. This CDR3 reads CASSVGHRTGELFF. The CDR3 bases are TGTGCCAGCAGCGTGGGACATCGCACCGGGGAGCTGTTTTTT.

The rearrangement joins TRBV5-1 to TRBJ2-7, with D tentatively TRBD1 (6 bases). Trimming pared 4 bases from V and 1 base from J, leaving 9 bases between. The CDR3 spans 13 residues. Germline loops: CDR1 SGHRS, CDR2 YFSETQ. CDR3 nucleotide sequence: TGCGCCAGCAGCGCGGACAGTTCCTACGAGCAGTACTTC. Encoded protein: CASSADSSYEQYF. Together with reference TRBV5-1 and TRBJ2-7, the CDR3 gives the full variable domain: KAGVTQTPRYLIKTRGQQVTLSCSPISGHRSVSWYQQTPGQGLQFLFEYFSETQRNKGNFPGRFSGRQFSNSRSEMNVSTLELGDSALYLCASSADSSYEQYFGPGTRLTVT.

This chain connects TRBV5-1 to TRBJ2-7; D is possibly TRBD2 (8 bases). The V and J ends lost 4 bases and 7 bases respectively, with 24 bases between them. The CDR3 sequence is 16 residues long. CDR1 and CDR2 (germline): SGHRS, YFSETQ. CDR3 in amino acids: CASSRSGTAGVSEQYF. The CDR3, as DNA: TGCGCCAGCAGCCGGTCTGGGACAGCGGGGGTTTCAGAGCAGTACTTC.

This clone was recorded only once. The J gene is TRBJ1-5, the V gene TRBV14, with D possibly matching TRBD1 (5 bases). This CDR3 spans 16 amino acids. The germline gives CDR1 SGHDN, CDR2 FVKESK. Between the trimmed V and J ends, which lost 0 bases and 6 bases, there was a span of 15 bases. The CDR3 DNA is TGTGCCAGCAGCCAAGATCGGTCAGGGAAGTGTCAGCCCCAGCATTTT. This codes for CASSQDRSGKCQPQHF.

This chain connects TRBV7-9 to TRBJ2-1; D unresolved. The V end was cut by 5 bases, the J end by 0 bases, with 11 bases between. CDR1 and CDR2 (germline): SEHNR, FQNEAQ (reference sequence). The CDR3 is 15 amino acids. The CDR3 spells CASSTYPSSYNEQFF. The CDR3 DNA is TGTGCCAGCAGCACGTACCCCAGCTCCTACAATGAGCAGTTCTTC.

The genes are TRBV7-3 and TRBJ1-1; D is undetermined. The CDR3 is 13 amino acids. Looked up from germline, CDR1 is SGHTA and CDR2 is FQGTGA. V shed 3 bases and J shed 8 bases, with 13 bases lying between them. CDR3 nucleotides: TGTGCCAGCAGCTTGGACGCCTGGACCGAAGCTTTCTTT. As protein: CASSLDAWTEAFF.